These 27 T cell receptor beta chains share one sample of origin, sequenced in a study of spatial heterogeneity in lung cancer. TCRdb called the 5' RACE reads again in MiXCR, with one record for every CDR3 protein. The sample consists of 6,000 or so distinct CDR3 sequences, around 13% of them appearing once. Time point: sample taken at primary tumor resection. Sequencing used lung tissue, obtained at surgery. The receptors originated from a human donor with early-stage non-small cell lung cancer.

In this sample, this clonotype turned up a few times. The library was prepared for alpha chains; this beta chain is a stray read, so its frequency means little. As DNA, the CDR3 is TGTGCCACCACGGGGCAGGGGCAGAATGAAATCTACAATGAGCAGTTCTTC. The encoded protein is CATTGQGQNEIYNEQFF. This chain joins TRBV24-1 and TRBJ2-1, with D tentatively TRBD1 (6 bases). Trimming pared 8 bases from V and 3 bases from J, leaving 22 bases between. Germline V CDR1 and CDR2: KGHDR, SFDVKD. This CDR3 has 17 amino acids.

Comment on this clonotype: This beta chain represents an off-target read in a library built for alpha chains; its size is of limited meaning. V is TRBV28 and J is TRBJ2-5, with a tentative D call TRBD2 (5 bases). This CDR3 comprises 15 residues. V was pared by 1 base and J by 4 bases, with 13 bases between. CDR1 and CDR2 (germline): MDHEN, SYDVKM. CDR3 bases: TGTGCCAGCAGTTTATCGGGGTCCCCTCGAGAGACCCAGTACTTC. Residues: CASSLSGSPRETQYF.

A note on this clonotype: This beta chain turned up in a library designed for alpha chains; as an off-target read, its abundance says little. The chain joins TRBV27 to TRBJ2-4; a weak D match, TRBD1 (6 bases). This CDR3 is 13 amino acids long. V gave up 9 bases and J gave up 3 bases, with 12 bases separating them. Germline V gene lookup returns CDR1 MNHEY and CDR2 SMNVEV (reference sequence). CDR3 in amino acids: CARGAPDKNIQYF. The CDR3 DNA is TGTGCCAGGGGGGCGCCGGACAAAAACATTCAGTACTTC.

This clonotype was recorded many times. Because the library targeted alpha chains, this beta chain is an off-target read whose size means little. The chain recombines TRBV18 with TRBJ1-1; no definite D call. Germline assignment: CDR1 KGHSH and CDR2 LQKENI. The CDR3 spans 13 residues. V was clipped by 2 bases and J by 1 base, with 5 bases between them. In DNA, the CDR3 is TGTGCCAGCTCACCAAACGCGAACACTGAAGCTTTCTTT. As protein: CASSPNANTEAFF. The variable domain in full, with the rest retrieved from reference TRBV18 and TRBJ1-1, is NAGVMQNPRHLVRRRGQEARLRCSPMKGHSHVYWYRQLPEEGLKFMVYLQKENIIDESGMPKERFSAEFPKEGPSILRIQQVVRGDSAAYFCASSPNANTEAFFGQGTRLTVV.

On this clonotype: This beta chain appears as a stray read in a library generated for alpha chains; its size is not informative. The chain carries TRBV30 and TRBJ2-3, with TRBD2 identical over 7 bases. The CDR3 covers 17 residues. V was pared by 7 bases and J by 0 bases, with 16 bases of the junction left unmatched. CDR1 and CDR2 (germline): GTSNPN, SVGIG (reference sequence). The CDR3, as DNA: TGTGCCTCGTACCCTACCAGGCTAGCGGAAAGCACAGATACGCAGTATTTT. The encoded protein is CASYPTRLAESTDTQYF.

By share, this clonotype ranks as medium-sized. Because this beta chain is a stray read in a library intended to capture alpha chains, its abundance should not be given much weight. The chain is built from TRBV30 and TRBJ1-2, with D possibly matching TRBD1 (5 bases). CDR1 and CDR2 (germline): GTSNPN, SVGIG (reference sequence). The CDR3 loop spans 14 amino acids. The ends were cut back, 1 base at V and 2 bases at J, with 11 bases in the middle. CDR3 residues: CAWSEGAPNYGYTF. Here the CDR3 DNA reads TGTGCCTGGAGTGAAGGGGCACCGAACTATGGCTACACCTTC.

Remarks on this clonotype: This beta chain turned up in a library designed for alpha chains; as an off-target read, its abundance says little. The V call is TRBV30, the J call TRBJ1-4; D is unresolved. CDR3 length: 14 residues. The ends were cut back, 0 bases at V and 5 bases at J, with 10 bases in the middle. CDR1 and CDR2 (germline): GTSNPN, SVGIG (reference sequence). The CDR3 sequence is CAWSVGTANEKLFF. The CDR3 bases are TGTGCCTGGAGTGTTGGAACTGCGAATGAAAAACTGTTTTTT.

By share, this clonotype counts as medium-sized. This beta chain came through as a stray read in a library set up for alpha chains, and its size says little. This chain joins TRBV28 and TRBJ1-4; D not certain. V shed 7 bases and J shed 8 bases, with 11 bases lying between them. The CDR3 loop spans 12 amino acids. The germline gives CDR1 MDHEN, CDR2 SYDVKM. The CDR3 DNA is TGTGCCAGCACCGTTGGGCTCGAAAAACTGTTTTTT. This gives the protein CASTVGLEKLFF.

Judged by abundance, this clonotype is medium-sized. The library was built for alpha chains, so this beta chain is an off-target read and its size means little. The chain combines TRBV20-1 with TRBJ1-5; D call uncertain. This CDR3 has 12 amino acids. From germline, CDR1 is DFQATT and CDR2 SNEGSKA (reference sequence). Trimming took off 5 bases at V and 0 bases at J, with 5 bases between the two ends. CDR3 protein: CSAGVSNQPQHF. DNA for the CDR3: TGCAGTGCTGGCGTTAGCAATCAGCCCCAGCATTTT.

This clonotype has at least ten counts. This beta chain came through as a stray read in a library set up for alpha chains, and its size says little. This chain's CDR3 is CASSLAGYSGANVLTF. CDR3 sequence (DNA): TGTGCCAGCAGCTTAGCGGGGTACTCTGGGGCCAACGTCCTGACTTTC. This chain connects TRBV7-2 to TRBJ2-6; D gene ambiguous. V lost 0 bases, J lost 0 bases, and 6 bases lay in between. This CDR3 has 16 amino acids. Germline V gene sequence: CDR1 SGHTA, CDR2 FQGNSA.

This clonotype was observed at least ten times. Since the library was made to target alpha chains, this beta chain is a stray read and its abundance is not meaningful. The V and J genes are TRBV30 and TRBJ2-5; 9 positions match TRBD1. After removal of 0 bases from V and 4 bases from J, the junction contained 3 bases not matched to a gene. This CDR3 is built from 14 residues. Germline V lookup: CDR1 GTSNPN, CDR2 SVGIG (reference sequence). The CDR3 coding sequence is TGTGCCTGGAGTGTTACAGGGGGCTCAGAGACCCAGTACTTC. As protein: CAWSVTGGSETQYF. Supplemented by reference TRBV30 and TRBJ2-5, the full variable domain reads SQTIHQWPATLVQPVGSPLSLECTVEGTSNPNLYWYRQAAGRGLQLLFYSVGIGQISSEVPQNLSASRPQDRQFILSSKKLLLSDSGFYLCAWSVTGGSETQYFGPGTRLLVL.

This clonotype is medium-sized by share. In a library made to pick up alpha chains, this beta chain is a stray read with a size that means little. The gene calls are TRBV5-1 and TRBJ2-3; D not resolved. The length of the CDR3 is 12 residues. CDR1 SGHRS and CDR2 YFSETQ come from the germline V gene. Trimming left V 0 bases short and J 2 bases short, with 1 base between. The DNA of the CDR3 is TGCGCCAGCAGCTTGGACACAGATACGCAGTATTTT. Translated: CASSLDTDTQYF.

In its sample, this clonotype is medium-sized. The library was designed around alpha chains, so this beta chain is a stray read whose abundance carries little weight. The chain couples TRBV5-4 to TRBJ2-3; possible D gene TRBD2, 6 bases. The CDR3 runs to 14 residues. The germline CDR1 and CDR2 sequences are SGHNT and YYREEE (reference sequence). V gave up 3 bases and J gave up 3 bases, with 11 bases separating them. The CDR3 sequence is CASSSTTRTDTQYF. Here the CDR3 DNA reads TGTGCCAGCAGCTCGACGACTAGGACAGATACGCAGTATTTT.

This clonotype was seen repeatedly, ten times or more. Since it is a stray read in a library aimed at alpha chains, this beta chain has a size that is not meaningful. The chain recombines TRBV18 with TRBJ1-1; 7 nucleotides line up with TRBD1. This CDR3 spans 17 amino acids. With 2 bases clipped from V and 6 bases from J, the junction kept 15 bases outside the gene matches. Germline V gene lookup returns CDR1 KGHSH and CDR2 LQKENI. The chain's CDR3 is CASSPKRTGVGIAEAFF. CDR3 DNA sequence: TGTGCCAGCTCACCAAAGAGGACAGGTGTTGGTATCGCTGAAGCTTTCTTT.

This clonotype occurred a few times. This beta chain is an off-target read within a library intended for alpha chains, so its frequency means little. The chain carries TRBV10-3 and TRBJ1-6; maybe TRBD1 (5 bases). This CDR3 is built from 13 residues. Trimming cost V 8 bases and J 3 bases, with 8 bases left between them. Germline V gene data show CDR1 as ENHRY and CDR2 as SYGVKD. The CDR3: CAIRQFYNSPLHF. The DNA of the CDR3 is TGTGCCATCCGACAGTTCTATAATTCACCCCTCCACTTT.

This clonotype appeared many times. This beta chain is an unintended read in a library built for alpha chains; its size means little. The chain joins TRBV2 to TRBJ1-4; TRBD1 is a possible D gene (6 bases). Germline V gene sequence: CDR1 SNHLY, CDR2 FYNNEI. The CDR3 consists of 14 residues. Trimming stripped 4 bases from V and 4 bases from J, with 10 bases between. The CDR3 nucleotides read TGTGCCAGCAGTGCCGGGACACTTAATGAAAAACTGTTTTTT. Translated, it gives CASSAGTLNEKLFF.

This clonotype was seen many times. This beta chain was picked up by a library intended for alpha chains and is off target, so its count carries little meaning. The CDR3 loop is CASSLEAKSSPLHF. CDR3 bases: TGTGCCAGCAGCTTAGAAGCCAAAAGCTCACCCCTCCACTTT. The V call is TRBV11-2, the J call TRBJ1-6; D ambiguous. Trimming pared 0 bases from V and 10 bases from J, leaving 10 bases between. This CDR3 is built from 14 residues. Germline loops: CDR1 SGHAT, CDR2 FQNNGV.

A remark on this clonotype: In a library made to pick up alpha chains, this beta chain is a stray read with a size that means little. The V gene is TRBV7-2, the J gene TRBJ2-3; possibly TRBD2 for D (6 bases). The V end lost 2 bases, the J end lost 3 bases, and 15 bases lay between the germline ends. The CDR3 contains 16 residues. CDR1 and CDR2 from the germline V gene are SGHTA and FQGNSA. CDR3 sequence reads: CASSLLPGLNTDTQYF. The CDR3 DNA follows: TGTGCCAGCAGCTTACTCCCGGGACTCAATACAGATACGCAGTATTTT.

This clonotype showed up many times. Because this beta chain is a stray read in a library intended to capture alpha chains, its abundance should not be given much weight. This chain uses TRBV28 with TRBJ2-7, with D possibly matching TRBD1 (6 bases). V gave up 8 bases and J gave up 2 bases, with 16 bases separating them. The CDR3 spans 14 residues. Germline CDR1 and CDR2: MDHEN and SYDVKM. As DNA, the CDR3 is TGTGCCAGCGAGGGACACTCCGGGGCCTACGAGCAGTACTTC. It is translated as CASEGHSGAYEQYF. The variable domain in full, with the rest retrieved from reference TRBV28 and TRBJ2-7, is DVKVTQSSRYLVKRTGEKVFLECVQDMDHENMFWYRQDPGLGLRLIYFSYDVKMKEKGDIPEGYSVSREKKERFSLILESASTNQTSMYLCASEGHSGAYEQYFGPGTRLTVT.

This clonotype has only a few counts. This beta chain turned up in a library designed for alpha chains; as an off-target read, its abundance says little. This chain links TRBV20-1 with TRBJ2-5; 10 bases fit TRBD2. The CDR3 spans 14 residues. Unmatched junction bases numbered 1, after V lost 0 bases and J lost 3 bases. The germline V gene has CDR1 DFQATT and CDR2 SNEGSKA (reference sequence). The CDR3 coding sequence is TGCAGTGCTAGAGATCTAGCGGGAGAAGAGACCCAGTACTTC. Protein sequence: CSARDLAGEETQYF.

This clonotype was seen repeatedly, ten times or more. The library was built for alpha chains, so this beta chain is an off-target read and its size means little. This chain uses TRBV5-1 with TRBJ2-7, with 11 nucleotides matching TRBD2. There are 16 residues in the CDR3. Germline V gene lookup returns CDR1 SGHRS and CDR2 YFSETQ. With V trimmed by 4 bases and J by 3 bases, 9 bases remained unmatched. In nucleotides, the CDR3 is TGCGCCAGCAGCCCCCGCGGGACTAGCGGTGTCTACGAGCAGTACTTC. It is translated as CASSPRGTSGVYEQYF.

This clonotype was detected many times. The library was built for alpha chains, so this beta chain is an off-target read and its size means little. J is TRBJ1-5 and V is TRBV30, with 9 positions matching TRBD1. This CDR3 spans 14 amino acids. V shed 5 bases and J 6 bases; nucleotides not matched to a gene: 8. CDR1 is GTSNPN, CDR2 SVGIG, per germline (reference sequence). The CDR3 nucleotides are TGTGCCTGGCGGGGACAGGGAGGAGTTCAGCCCCAGCATTTT. It is translated as CAWRGQGGVQPQHF. Supplemented by reference TRBV30 and TRBJ1-5, the full variable domain reads SQTIHQWPATLVQPVGSPLSLECTVEGTSNPNLYWYRQAAGRGLQLLFYSVGIGQISSEVPQNLSASRPQDRQFILSSKKLLLSDSGFYLCAWRGQGGVQPQHFGDGTRLSIL.

The table lists this clonotype with many counts. The size of this beta chain means little, since it is a stray read in a library made for alpha chains. V is TRBV3-1 and J is TRBJ2-1; D not resolved. V lost 2 bases, J lost 3 bases, and 2 bases lay in between. This CDR3 has 12 amino acids. CDR1 is LGHDT, CDR2 YNNKEL, per germline (reference sequence). The CDR3 spells CASSQIYNEQFF. Written as DNA, the CDR3 is TGTGCCAGCAGCCAAATCTACAATGAGCAGTTCTTC.

By share, this clonotype ranks as medium-sized. The library was designed around alpha chains, so this beta chain is a stray read whose abundance carries little weight. The chain joins TRBV29-1 to TRBJ2-7, with unresolved D. The CDR3 covers 13 residues. With 7 bases removed from V and 1 base from J, the gap between germline ends came to 14 bases. Germline CDR1 SQVTM, CDR2 ANQGSEA. In DNA form, the CDR3 reads TGCAGCGCTCGGACGTCCGAGTCCTACGAGCAGTACTTC. Its translation: CSARTSESYEQYF.

This clonotype was detected many times. Since it is a stray read in a library aimed at alpha chains, this beta chain has a size that is not meaningful. J is TRBJ1-4 and V is TRBV5-1, with 9 nucleotides matching TRBD1. The CDR3 sequence is 16 residues long. The germline V gene encodes CDR1 SGHRS and CDR2 YFSETQ. Germline trimming cut 3 bases from V and 6 bases from J; bases unmatched to any gene: 9. The CDR3 sequence: CASSSGPTGGHEKLFF. In DNA form, the CDR3 reads TGCGCCAGCAGCTCCGGACCTACAGGGGGCCATGAAAAACTGTTTTTT. The entire variable domain, with the rest obtained from reference TRBV5-1 and TRBJ1-4, is as follows: KAGVTQTPRYLIKTRGQQVTLSCSPISGHRSVSWYQQTPGQGLQFLFEYFSETQRNKGNFPGRFSGRQFSNSRSEMNVSTLELGDSALYLCASSSGPTGGHEKLFFGSGTQLSVL.

By frequency in the sample, this clonotype is medium-sized. A library prepared for alpha chains yielded this beta chain as an off-target read; its size is of little meaning. V and J are TRBV7-9 and TRBJ2-1; 8 positions match TRBD1. The CDR3 totals 14 residues. The ends lost 4 bases at V and 9 bases at J; junction bases unmatched: 8. Germline V lookup: CDR1 SEHNR, CDR2 FQNEAQ (reference sequence). CDR3 coding DNA: TGTGCCAGCAGCTGGACAGGGTTTGGCCTTGAGCAGTTCTTC. Its protein product is CASSWTGFGLEQFF.

With regard to this clonotype: This beta chain was picked up by a library intended for alpha chains and is off target, so its count carries little meaning. This chain uses TRBV4-3 with TRBJ1-1, with D perhaps TRBD1 (6 bases). The CDR3 runs 15 residues. Trimming shortened V by 1 base and J by 1 base, and 10 bases separated the two germline ends. The germline V gene encodes CDR1 LGHNA and CDR2 YSLEER. The CDR3 DNA sequence: TGCGCCAGCAGCCAAGCCGGGGGGGCGAACACTGAAGCTTTCTTT. The encoded protein is CASSQAGGANTEAFF.